Below are 29 T cell receptor beta chains sequenced from a single sample in a study of CD8+ T cells in alopecia areata (dated by TCRdb to the late 2010s). Library creation used the immunoSEQ multiplex PCR assay. For TCR sequencing, RNA was extracted from every sample and reverse transcribed into cDNA to serve as template. The clones in this table, taken by TCRdb from immuneACCESS, are in-frame only. Not every clone is retained; where verified, under half of the shortfall comes from an unresolved V gene, and the cause of the rest is unknown. For this sample the table gives over 150,000 clones, of which approximately 60% were detected only once. Under 5% of the sample lies in the top ten. The sequencing sample was made of CD8+ T cells sorted from blood. Receptors originate from a human donor in good health.

The genes are TRBV5-1 and TRBJ2-3; the match to TRBD1 covers 7 bases. Trimming cost V 4 bases and J 2 bases; bases outside gene matches: 7. From germline, CDR1 is SGHRS and CDR2 YFSETQ. The CDR3 spans 15 residues. This CDR3 is CASSIGTASTDTQYF. The DNA for the CDR3 is TGCGCCAGCAGCATCGGGACAGCATCCACAGATACGCAGTATTTT.

In this sample, this clone turned up a few times. This chain uses TRBV6-6 with TRBJ1-1, with TRBD1 identical over 12 bases. The length of the CDR3 is 14 residues. Germline values: CDR1 MNHNY, CDR2 SVGAGI (reference sequence). Unmatched junction bases numbered 7, after V lost 7 bases and J lost 7 bases. CDR3 DNA sequence: TGTGCCAGCACTTGGGACAGGGGGCCCCTTGAAGCTTTCTTT. Translation: CASTWDRGPLEAFF.

The V and J genes are TRBV5-4 and TRBJ2-7; 11 bases agree with TRBD2. Germline CDR1 is SGHNT and CDR2 is YYREEE (reference sequence). The CDR3 is made up of 14 amino acids. Trimming removed 3 bases from V and 4 bases from J; junction bases left unmatched: 3. This chain's CDR3 is CASSSRTSGYEQYF. The CDR3 nucleotides read TGTGCCAGCAGCTCAAGGACTAGCGGGTACGAGCAGTACTTC.

The V and J genes are TRBV27 and TRBJ1-5; unclear D gene. V lost 6 bases and J 8 bases, leaving 17 bases between the germline ends. CDR1 is MNHEY and CDR2 is SMNVEV in the germline V gene (reference sequence). The CDR3 has 14 amino acids. CDR3 residues: CASRPAGALEPQHF. For the CDR3, the DNA is TGTGCCAGCAGACCGGCCGGTGCTCTTGAGCCCCAGCATTTT.

This chain uses TRBV27 with TRBJ2-1; a possible D gene is TRBD1 (6 bases). The CDR3 has 13 amino acids. Germline CDR1 MNHEY, CDR2 SMNVEV (reference sequence). Trimming shortened V by 2 bases and J by 9 bases, and 11 bases separated the two germline ends. CDR3 amino acids: CASSLNRVFEQFF. Here the CDR3 DNA reads TGTGCCAGCAGTTTAAACAGGGTATTTGAGCAGTTCTTC.

In its sample, this clone was seen a few times. The chain employs TRBV7-9 and TRBJ2-5; 8 bases are a match to TRBD1. Germline CDR1 SEHNR, CDR2 FQNEAQ (reference sequence). The junction had 6 bases not matched to a gene; V was cut back by 3 bases and J by 3 bases. The CDR3 spans 15 residues. CDR3 sequence: CASSLWTGPEETQYF. The CDR3 coding sequence is TGTGCCAGCAGCTTGTGGACAGGGCCTGAAGAGACCCAGTACTTC. The whole variable domain, filled in from reference TRBV7-9 and TRBJ2-5, reads DTGVSQNPRHKITKRGQNVTFRCDPISEHNRLYWYRQTLGQGPEFLTYFQNEAQLEKSRLLSDRFSAERPKGSFSTLEIQRTEQGDSAMYLCASSLWTGPEETQYFGPGTRLLVL.

This clone has more than one count but fewer than ten. The same CDR3 arises from other DNA sequences in this sample as well. The chain employs TRBV29-1 and TRBJ1-1; TRBD1 matches at 8 bases. CDR3 length: 14 residues. CDR1 is SQVTM, CDR2 ANQGSEA, per germline. V gave up 7 bases and J gave up 3 bases; unmatched junction bases: 10. The DNA of the CDR3 is TGCAGCGCGAGCGGACAGGGTATATACACTGAAGCTTTCTTT. Its protein product is CSASGQGIYTEAFF.

This clone was counted between two and nine times. The chain is built from TRBV5-4 and TRBJ2-3, with 15 bases aligning to TRBD2. Trimming took 5 bases from V and 4 from J; bases not matched to a gene: 8. The CDR3 extends over 17 amino acids. Germline assignment: CDR1 SGHNT and CDR2 YYREEE (reference sequence). The CDR3 DNA reads as TGTGCCAGCAGACCCGGACTAGCGGGGGGGAACGCAGATACGCAGTATTTT. Its protein is CASRPGLAGGNADTQYF.

The V gene is TRBV7-9, the J gene TRBJ2-3; 8 nucleotides line up with TRBD1. The V segment lost 5 bases and the J segment 2 bases; nucleotides outside the gene matches: 12. CDR1 and CDR2 (germline): SEHNR, FQNEAQ (reference sequence). The CDR3 is 17 amino acids. CDR3 residues: CASSPGGWTGPTDTQYF. CDR3 nucleotide sequence: TGTGCCAGCAGCCCTGGGGGCTGGACAGGGCCCACAGATACGCAGTATTTT. The full variable domain, completed using reference TRBV7-9 and TRBJ2-3, is DTGVSQNPRHKITKRGQNVTFRCDPISEHNRLYWYRQTLGQGPEFLTYFQNEAQLEKSRLLSDRFSAERPKGSFSTLEIQRTEQGDSAMYLCASSPGGWTGPTDTQYFGPGTRLTVL.

This chain joins TRBV6-6 and TRBJ2-1; no clear D gene. The CDR3 totals 13 residues. Germline CDR1 is MNHNY and CDR2 is SVGAGI (reference sequence). Trimming stripped 0 bases from V and 7 bases from J, with 7 bases between. CDR3: CASSYSTLNEQFF. The CDR3 DNA reads TGTGCCAGCAGTTACTCTACTCTAAATGAGCAGTTCTTC.

The rearrangement uses TRBV5-1 and TRBJ2-3; no reliable D call. Germline CDR1 SGHRS, CDR2 YFSETQ. The CDR3 consists of 12 residues. V was trimmed by 4 bases and J by 2 bases, leaving 5 bases between them. CDR3 coding DNA: TGCGCCAGCAGCCAGAACACAGATACGCAGTATTTT. It is translated as CASSQNTDTQYF.

V is TRBV30 and J is TRBJ2-5; maybe TRBD2 (5 bases). V dropped 4 bases and J dropped 1 base, with 13 bases sitting between them. This CDR3 has 14 amino acids. Germline loops: CDR1 GTSNPN, CDR2 SVGIG (reference sequence). In DNA, the CDR3 is TGTGCCTGGATGGAGGCGGAAAGCCAAGAGACCCAGTACTTC. This translates into CAWMEAESQETQYF.

The J gene is TRBJ2-6, the V gene TRBV4-1; no reliable D call. Germline V gene sequence: CDR1 MGHRA, CDR2 YSYEKL. This CDR3 region has 16 residues. V gave up 2 bases and J gave up 0 bases, with 8 bases separating them. CDR3 protein: CASSQPWGSGANVLTF. The CDR3 coding sequence is TGCGCCAGCAGCCAACCGTGGGGCTCTGGGGCCAACGTCCTGACTTTC.

The gene calls are TRBV29-1 and TRBJ1-1, with D possibly being TRBD1 (6 bases). CDR1 and CDR2 (germline): SQVTM, ANQGSEA. Trimming removed 6 bases at V and 7 bases at J, with 9 bases between. The CDR3 totals 10 residues. The chain's CDR3 is CSVGRGEAFF. The DNA for the CDR3 is TGCAGCGTCGGCAGGGGTGAAGCTTTCTTT.

The chain combines TRBV11-2 with TRBJ1-1; D call uncertain. The germline V gene has CDR1 SGHAT and CDR2 FQNNGV. V gave up 0 bases and J gave up 5 bases, with 13 bases separating them. The CDR3 sequence is 15 residues long. The CDR3 loop is CASSLDRPSGTEAFF. In nucleotides, the CDR3 is TGTGCCAGCAGCTTAGATCGCCCCTCTGGGACTGAAGCTTTCTTT.

V and J are TRBV5-1 and TRBJ1-1; TRBD1 might be the D (5 bases). The V gene's germline CDR1 is SGHRS and CDR2 YFSETQ. The CDR3 extends over 17 amino acids. V lost 4 bases, J lost 4 bases, and 23 bases lay in between. The CDR3 loop is CASSPRSPGEDVTEAFF. In nucleotides, the CDR3 is TGCGCCAGCAGCCCGAGGTCCCCGGGGGAGGATGTCACTGAAGCTTTCTTT.

The genes are TRBV5-4 and TRBJ2-4; 14 nucleotides line up with TRBD2. With V trimmed by 5 bases and J by 9 bases, 7 bases remained unmatched. Germline CDR1 is SGHNT and CDR2 is YYREEE (reference sequence). CDR3 length equals 15 residues. Here the CDR3 reads CASSSGLAGESIQYF. The CDR3 DNA reads as TGTGCCAGCAGTTCGGGACTAGCGGGGGAAAGCATTCAGTACTTC.

A few counts support this clone. Other DNA sequences of this sample code for an identical CDR3. The chain's CDR3 is CSVEEGKAFF. The DNA of the CDR3 is TGCAGCGTTGAGGAGGGGAAGGCTTTCTTT. The chain couples TRBV29-1 to TRBJ1-1; possible D gene TRBD1, 5 bases. The length of the CDR3 is 10 residues. V shed 3 bases and J shed 11 bases, with 10 bases lying between them. Per germline, CDR1 SQVTM and CDR2 ANQGSEA.

The genes are TRBV9 and TRBJ1-4; 9 positions agree with TRBD1. The CDR3 has 15 residues. Germline assignment: CDR1 SGDLS and CDR2 YYNGEE. After removal of 2 bases from V and 5 bases from J, the junction contained 4 bases not matched to a gene. CDR3 in DNA: TGTGCCAGCAGCGTTGATGGGACAGGGAATGAAAAACTGTTTTTT. Translated: CASSVDGTGNEKLFF. Using reference TRBV9 and TRBJ1-4 for the parts outside the CDR3, the full variable domain is DSGVTQTPKHLITATGQRVTLRCSPRSGDLSVYWYQQSLDQGLQFLIQYYNGEERAKGNILERFSAQQFPDLHSELNLSSLELGDSALYFCASSVDGTGNEKLFFGSGTQLSVL.

This chain uses TRBV27 with TRBJ2-6; D ambiguous. Germline V gene sequence: CDR1 MNHEY, CDR2 SMNVEV (reference sequence). CDR3 length: 16 residues. Trimming pared 2 bases from V and 0 bases from J, leaving 8 bases between. The CDR3: CASSLAGSSGANVLTF. Written as DNA, the CDR3 is TGTGCCAGCAGTTTAGCCGGTAGCTCTGGGGCCAACGTCCTGACTTTC.

V and J are TRBV12-5 and TRBJ2-7, with a tentative D call TRBD2 (6 bases). The CDR3 runs 16 residues. Germline V lookup: CDR1 LGHNT, CDR2 FRNRAP. V was trimmed by 7 bases and J by 0 bases, leaving 19 bases between them. In nucleotides, the CDR3 is TGTGCTAGTGCCCGGTCGGAGGGCCATAGCTCCTACGAGCAGTACTTC. The encoded protein is CASARSEGHSSYEQYF.

This clone appeared a few times. The chain is built from TRBV29-1 and TRBJ1-4; D might be TRBD1 (5 bases). Germline CDR1 is SQVTM and CDR2 is ANQGSEA. This CDR3 spans 12 amino acids. V was cut by 7 bases and J by 8 bases, with 14 bases left in between. CDR3 residues: CSARGEKEKLFF. The CDR3, as DNA: TGCAGCGCGAGGGGCGAAAAAGAAAAACTGTTTTTT.

The rearrangement uses TRBV7-9 and TRBJ2-3; D ambiguous. CDR3 size: 13 residues. Germline CDR1 reads SEHNR; CDR2 reads FQNEAQ (reference sequence). Trimming shortened V by 2 bases and J by 4 bases, and 7 bases separated the two germline ends. CDR3 sequence (DNA): TGTGCCAGCAGCTTAAGAGGATCAGATACGCAGTATTTT. Protein: CASSLRGSDTQYF.

This sequence joins TRBV11-2 and TRBJ1-2; 11 bases match TRBD1. The CDR3 totals 15 residues. The J segment lost 5 bases and the V segment lost 7 bases, leaving 9 bases of the junction unmatched. CDR1 and CDR2 (germline): SGHAT, FQNNGV. The CDR3 region has the DNA TGTGCCAGCACCACACCGGACAGGGGGCAGTATGGCTACACCTTC. This sequence encodes CASTTPDRGQYGYTF.

This chain connects TRBV4-1 to TRBJ2-1; TRBD2 matches 8 bases. The CDR3 is 13 residues long. The junction had 6 bases not matched to a gene; V was cut back by 7 bases and J by 7 bases. Germline lookup yields CDR1 MGHRA and CDR2 YSYEKL. The CDR3 sequence: CASTSPGGNEQFF. CDR3 sequence (DNA): TGCGCCAGCACCTCACCGGGGGGGAATGAGCAGTTCTTC.

J is TRBJ1-1 and V is TRBV28; unclear D gene. CDR1 and CDR2 (germline): MDHEN, SYDVKM. There are 13 residues in the CDR3. V lost 3 bases and J lost 5, with 10 bases in between. For the CDR3, the DNA is TGTGCCAGCAGTTTCTTAGTACGGACTGAAGCTTTCTTT. This encodes CASSFLVRTEAFF.

This chain joins TRBV7-8 and TRBJ2-1; 7 positions agree with TRBD2. The CDR3 contains 18 residues. Germline CDR1 and CDR2: SGHVS and FQNEAQ. The ends lost 2 bases at V and 3 bases at J; junction bases unmatched: 13. The CDR3 reads CASSLPSLGGGLYNEQFF. The CDR3 DNA reads as TGTGCCAGCAGCTTACCCTCCTTAGGCGGGGGTCTCTACAATGAGCAGTTCTTC.

The genes are TRBV7-9 and TRBJ2-5; 7 nucleotides align to TRBD2. Trimming at V came to 8 bases and at J to 5 bases, leaving 8 bases not matched to a gene. Germline CDR1 reads SEHNR; CDR2 reads FQNEAQ (reference sequence). There are 13 residues in the CDR3. The CDR3 loop reads CASAPGLMETQYF. CDR3 coding DNA: TGTGCCAGCGCACCGGGACTAATGGAGACCCAGTACTTC. Complete variable domain (other parts from reference TRBV7-9 and TRBJ2-5): DTGVSQNPRHKITKRGQNVTFRCDPISEHNRLYWYRQTLGQGPEFLTYFQNEAQLEKSRLLSDRFSAERPKGSFSTLEIQRTEQGDSAMYLCASAPGLMETQYFGPGTRLLVL.

There are a few counts of this clone. The rearrangement joins TRBV30 to TRBJ2-7; 7 bases are shared with TRBD1. Unmatched junction bases numbered 10, after V lost 3 bases and J lost 5 bases. Germline V gene data show CDR1 as GTSNPN and CDR2 as SVGIG (reference sequence). The CDR3 extends over 14 amino acids. CDR3 region: CAWREIGGENEQYF. In DNA form, the CDR3 reads TGTGCCTGGAGGGAGATAGGGGGCGAAAACGAGCAGTACTTC.